A single sample is the source of the 31 T cell receptor beta chains below, sequenced in a study of CD8 T cells in Susac syndrome. Random hexamers served to reverse transcribe roughly 0.5 to 1 ug RNA. Each CDR3 protein is one row after TCRdb ran MiXCR on the immunoSEQ multiplex PCR reads. The sample holds about 170,000 distinct CDR3 sequences, about 94% seen once. Input material: CD4+ T cells from PBMCs. The receptors were gathered from a human donor with multiple sclerosis.

The J gene is TRBJ2-6, the V gene TRBV5-6, with D possibly called TRBD1 or TRBD2 (5 bases each). The germline V gene encodes CDR1 SGHDT and CDR2 YYEEEE. The length of the CDR3 is 19 residues. V was trimmed by 1 base and J by 5 bases, leaving 22 bases between them. CDR3 amino acids: CASSLFSAGAWGRANVLTF. CDR3 DNA: TGTGCCAGCAGCTTGTTTTCGGCAGGCGCCTGGGGGAGGGCCAACGTCCTGACTTTC.

The CDR3, as DNA: TGCAGTGCCACAGGGGTCAATGAGCAGTTCTTC. Its protein is CSATGVNEQFF. The V call is TRBV20-1, the J call TRBJ2-1; 7 bases are shared with TRBD1. With V trimmed by 6 bases and J by 6 bases, 2 bases remained unmatched. Germline-derived CDR1 and CDR2 are DFQATT and SNEGSKA (reference sequence). This CDR3 is built from 11 residues.

This chain uses TRBV20-1 with TRBJ2-7, with unresolved D. With 6 bases removed from V and 5 bases from J, the gap between germline ends came to 17 bases. The CDR3 contains 13 residues. Germline CDR1 and CDR2: DFQATT and SNEGSKA (reference sequence). The CDR3 here is CSAPAGSMDEQYF. DNA of the CDR3: TGCAGTGCCCCGGCAGGCTCGATGGACGAGCAGTACTTC.

The chain has TRBV27 and TRBJ2-5, with D possibly matching TRBD2 (6 bases). Germline CDR1 is MNHEY and CDR2 is SMNVEV (reference sequence). This CDR3 has 14 amino acids. V lost 5 bases to trimming and J lost 4 bases, with 14 bases between them. The DNA of the CDR3 is TGTGCCAGCAGTGGGCTTGGACTATTAGAGACCCAGTACTTC. This translates into CASSGLGLLETQYF.

The CDR3 loop is CASSLARGLGEETQYF. The CDR3 DNA follows: TGCGCCAGCAGCTTGGCCCGCGGGCTTGGAGAAGAGACCCAGTACTTC. This rearrangement joins TRBV5-1 to TRBJ2-5; D possibly corresponds to TRBD2 (5 bases). CDR1 is SGHRS, CDR2 YFSETQ, per germline. Trimming took 0 bases from V and 3 from J, leaving 15 bases between them. CDR3 length: 16 residues.

This chain joins TRBV7-2 and TRBJ1-1, with D possibly matching TRBD1 (5 bases). V lost 1 base to trimming and J lost 1 base, with 10 bases between them. The CDR3 loop spans 15 amino acids. Germline CDR1 reads SGHTA; CDR2 reads FQGNSA. The CDR3 is CASSLDATANTEAFF. DNA for the CDR3: TGTGCCAGCAGCTTAGATGCGACAGCGAACACTGAAGCTTTCTTT.

The genes are TRBV29-1 and TRBJ2-7; the D gene could be TRBD1 or TRBD2 (5 bases each). The CDR3 extends over 12 amino acids. Trimming shortened V by 6 bases and J by 1 base, and 10 bases separated the two germline ends. Germline loops: CDR1 SQVTM, CDR2 ANQGSEA. CDR3 loop: CSVGDGSYEQYF. CDR3 DNA sequence: TGCAGCGTGGGGGACGGATCCTACGAGCAGTACTTC.

This clonotype was recorded only once. The J gene is TRBJ1-1, the V gene TRBV20-1, with 7 positions matching TRBD1. CDR3 size: 13 residues. Looked up from germline, CDR1 is DFQATT and CDR2 is SNEGSKA (reference sequence). Trimming removed 5 bases from V and 4 bases from J; junction bases left unmatched: 7. CDR3 in DNA: TGCAGTGCTCAACAGGGGAGATTCACTGAAGCTTTCTTT. This sequence encodes CSAQQGRFTEAFF.

The chain carries TRBV7-2 and TRBJ2-1; no firm D call. Germline-derived CDR1 and CDR2 are SGHTA and FQGNSA. V gave up 5 bases and J gave up 0 bases, with 11 bases separating them. The CDR3 contains 15 residues. DNA for the CDR3: TGTGCCAGCAGCCCCCAGGCGGTCTCCTACAATGAGCAGTTCTTC. Translated, it gives CASSPQAVSYNEQFF.

The CDR3 nucleotides read TGCGCCAGCAGCTCGACAGTAGCAGATACGCAGTATTTT. Translation: CASSSTVADTQYF. The gene calls are TRBV5-1 and TRBJ2-3; TRBD1 is a possible D gene (5 bases). Trimming cost V 3 bases and J 4 bases, with 9 bases left between them. Germline loops: CDR1 SGHRS, CDR2 YFSETQ. The CDR3 sequence is 13 residues long. Variable domain in full (rest from reference TRBV5-1 and TRBJ2-3): KAGVTQTPRYLIKTRGQQVTLSCSPISGHRSVSWYQQTPGQGLQFLFEYFSETQRNKGNFPGRFSGRQFSNSRSEMNVSTLELGDSALYLCASSSTVADTQYFGPGTRLTVL.

The chain has TRBV7-3 and TRBJ1-5, with D perhaps TRBD1 (5 bases). V was pared by 8 bases and J by 2 bases, with 16 bases between. The CDR3 runs 15 residues. Per the germline V gene, CDR1 is SGHTA and CDR2 is FQGTGA. The CDR3 DNA follows: TGTGCCAGCTCCTCTCGGGGGTTTCGCAATCAGCCCCAGCATTTT. Translated: CASSSRGFRNQPQHF.

V and J are TRBV5-6 and TRBJ1-5, with D unclear. Germline CDR1 reads SGHDT; CDR2 reads YYEEEE. V was shortened by 4 bases and J by 2 bases, with 7 bases between the two germline ends. This CDR3 contains 13 residues. CDR3 in amino acids: CASSRRGNQPQHF. The CDR3 coding sequence is TGTGCCAGCAGCAGACGCGGCAATCAGCCCCAGCATTTT.

This chain connects TRBV6-2 or TRBV6-3 to TRBJ2-2; D remains unclear. The CDR3 length is 14 residues. Germline V lookup: CDR1 MNHEY, CDR2 SVGEGT. The V end was cut by 1 base, the J end by 2 bases, with 5 bases between. The CDR3 DNA sequence: TGTGCCAGCAGTTACTGGGTTAACACCGGGGAGCTGTTTTTT. It specifies CASSYWVNTGELFF.

This chain joins TRBV23-1 and TRBJ2-3; D possibly uses TRBD1 or TRBD2 (7 bases each). TRBV23-1 is classed as an ORF, of uncertain function. The CDR3 totals 15 residues. V was cut by 9 bases and J by 2 bases, with 18 bases left in between. CDR3 region: CARNRGGEYTDTQYF. The CDR3, as DNA: TGCGCCAGGAACAGGGGAGGGGAGTACACAGATACGCAGTATTTT.

The chain is built from TRBV10-2 and TRBJ1-1; the D is unclear. The V and J ends lost 10 bases and 1 base respectively, with 7 bases between them. Germline CDR1 is WSHSY and CDR2 is SAAADI. The length of the CDR3 is 11 residues. CDR3 DNA sequence: TGCGCCACCCGGGAGAACACTGAAGCTTTCTTT. Protein: CATRENTEAFF.

CDR3: CATSRDRDKRDIQYF. CDR3 nucleotide sequence: TGTGCCACCAGCAGAGATCGGGACAAAAGAGACATTCAGTACTTC. The chain has TRBV15 and TRBJ2-4; maybe TRBD1 (6 bases). This CDR3 has 15 residues. Trimming took off 0 bases at V and 8 bases at J, with 14 bases between the two ends. Germline-derived CDR1 and CDR2 are LNHNV and YYDKDF (reference sequence). Supplemented by reference TRBV15 and TRBJ2-4, the full variable domain reads DAMVIQNPRYQVTQFGKPVTLSCSQTLNHNVMYWYQQKSSQAPKLLFHYYDKDFNNEADTPDNFQSRRPNTSFCFLDIRSPGLGDTAMYLCATSRDRDKRDIQYFGAGTRLSVL.

The gene calls are TRBV27 and TRBJ1-4, with D possibly matching TRBD1 (6 bases). CDR1 is MNHEY and CDR2 is SMNVEV in the germline V gene (reference sequence). Trimming pared 4 bases from V and 6 bases from J, leaving 24 bases between. CDR3 length: 18 amino acids. The DNA of the CDR3 is TGTGCCAGCAGTTCCGGGACACTACATCAGAGGAGCTATGAAAAACTGTTTTTT. Its protein product is CASSSGTLHQRSYEKLFF.

This sequence joins TRBV20-1 and TRBJ1-5; D is possibly TRBD1 (5 bases). V was pared by 5 bases and J by 3 bases, with 11 bases between. Germline V CDR1 and CDR2: DFQATT, SNEGSKA (reference sequence). CDR3 length: 13 residues. CDR3 in DNA: TGCAGTGCTCATACAGGACCCAATCAGCCCCAGCATTTT. Its protein is CSAHTGPNQPQHF.

This chain joins TRBV18 and TRBJ2-6; possibly TRBD1 for D (5 bases). Trimming took off 3 bases at V and 0 bases at J, with 12 bases between the two ends. The CDR3 extends over 17 amino acids. Germline V lookup: CDR1 KGHSH, CDR2 LQKENI. CDR3 DNA: TGTGCCAGCTCACCGAACAGGAAGAGCTCTGGGGCCAACGTCCTGACTTTC. It codes for CASSPNRKSSGANVLTF. Full variable domain (missing parts from reference TRBV18 and TRBJ2-6): NAGVMQNPRHLVRRRGQEARLRCSPMKGHSHVYWYRQLPEEGLKFMVYLQKENIIDESGMPKERFSAEFPKEGPSILRIQQVVRGDSAAYFCASSPNRKSSGANVLTFGAGSRLTVL.

This clonotype appeared a single time. The gene calls are TRBV19 and TRBJ1-5, with a tentative D call TRBD1 (5 bases). Trimming left V 9 bases short and J 6 bases short, with 18 bases between. This CDR3 is 14 amino acids long. Germline loops: CDR1 LNHDA, CDR2 SQIVND (reference sequence). CDR3 sequence (DNA): TGTGCCAGCGGAGAAGCAGGGAAGGGTCAGCCCCAGCATTTT. The encoded protein is CASGEAGKGQPQHF.

This rearrangement joins TRBV10-3 to TRBJ1-5; D is undetermined. Germline V lookup: CDR1 ENHRY, CDR2 SYGVKD. The CDR3 consists of 13 residues. Trimming took 4 bases from V and 5 from J, leaving 9 bases between them. Here the CDR3 reads CAISGEGDQPQHF. The CDR3 region has the DNA TGTGCCATCAGTGGGGAGGGTGATCAGCCCCAGCATTTT.

The J gene is TRBJ2-5, the V gene TRBV28; a possible D gene is TRBD1 (5 bases). Germline CDR1 MDHEN, CDR2 SYDVKM. The ends were cut back, 2 bases at V and 0 bases at J, with 10 bases in the middle. The CDR3 extends over 15 amino acids. As DNA, the CDR3 is TGTGCCAGCAGTTTAGGTGGGGCGGACCAAGAGACCCAGTACTTC. Its protein is CASSLGGADQETQYF.

The gene calls are TRBV3-1 and TRBJ2-5; D not certain. Trimming took 2 bases from V and 2 from J, leaving 3 bases between them. Per germline, CDR1 LGHDT and CDR2 YNNKEL (reference sequence). The CDR3 length is 12 residues. CDR3 DNA: TGTGCCAGCAGCCAAACTCAAGAGACCCAGTACTTC. Translating it yields CASSQTQETQYF.

The chain carries TRBV5-4 and TRBJ1-2, with unresolved D. Trimming cost V 6 bases and J 1 base, with 13 bases left between them. The CDR3 has 14 residues. Germline CDR1 SGHNT, CDR2 YYREEE (reference sequence). The CDR3 reads CASTIDGRNYGYTF. The DNA for the CDR3 is TGTGCCAGCACCATCGACGGGCGTAACTATGGCTACACCTTC.

The chain couples TRBV18 to TRBJ2-5; D unresolved. The CDR3 sequence is 12 residues long. Between the trimmed V and J ends, which lost 3 bases and 5 bases, there was a span of 7 bases. Germline CDR1 KGHSH, CDR2 LQKENI. The chain's CDR3 is CASSPAGETQYF. As DNA, the CDR3 is TGTGCCAGCTCACCCGCCGGGGAGACCCAGTACTTC. Together with reference TRBV18 and TRBJ2-5, the CDR3 gives the full variable domain: NAGVMQNPRHLVRRRGQEARLRCSPMKGHSHVYWYRQLPEEGLKFMVYLQKENIIDESGMPKERFSAEFPKEGPSILRIQQVVRGDSAAYFCASSPAGETQYFGPGTRLLVL.

The chain is built from TRBV2 and TRBJ2-7; tentative D call: TRBD1 (6 bases). The germline CDR1 and CDR2 sequences are SNHLY and FYNNEI. This CDR3 comprises 12 residues. V dropped 0 bases and J dropped 9 bases, with 9 bases sitting between them. CDR3 sequence (DNA): TGTGCCAGCAGTGAAGCTTCGACAGGGCAGTACTTC. Translating gives CASSEASTGQYF.

The rearrangement links TRBV19 to TRBJ1-2, with a tentative D call TRBD1 (6 bases). V lost 4 bases to trimming and J lost 7 bases, with 19 bases between them. The CDR3 runs 15 residues. Per germline, CDR1 LNHDA and CDR2 SQIVND (reference sequence). The CDR3 loop is CASSNLLGAVVGYTF. As DNA, the CDR3 is TGTGCCAGTAGTAACCTGCTGGGGGCTGTGGTTGGCTACACCTTC. Based on the CDR3 plus reference TRBV19 and TRBJ1-2, the full variable domain is DGGITQSPKYLFRKEGQNVTLSCEQNLNHDAMYWYRQDPGQGLRLIYYSQIVNDFQKGDIAEGYSVSREKKESFPLTVTSAQKNPTAFYLCASSNLLGAVVGYTFGSGTRLTVV.

V and J are TRBV30 and TRBJ2-7; possible D gene TRBD1, 6 bases. Trimming shortened V by 3 bases and J by 3 bases, and 12 bases separated the two germline ends. Germline V gives CDR1 GTSNPN, CDR2 SVGIG (reference sequence). The CDR3 loop spans 13 amino acids. In DNA form, the CDR3 reads TGTGCCTGGAGGGTACAGGGAGTCTACGAGCAGTACTTC. Translating gives CAWRVQGVYEQYF.

V usage is TRBV6-6 and J usage is TRBJ1-6; D uncertain. V gave up 5 bases and J gave up 7 bases, with 9 bases separating them. The germline V gene has CDR1 MNHNY and CDR2 SVGAGI (reference sequence). The CDR3 is 13 amino acids. This chain's CDR3 is CASSHIQNSPLHF. The DNA for the CDR3 is TGTGCCAGCAGTCACATACAGAATTCACCCCTCCACTTT.

V usage is TRBV4-1 and J usage is TRBJ2-3; 12 positions match TRBD2. This CDR3 is 19 amino acids long. V dropped 3 bases and J dropped 1; count of bases not matched to a gene: 11. CDR1 MGHRA and CDR2 YSYEKL come from the germline V gene. CDR3 in amino acids: CASSQALAGGPVGTDTQYF. In DNA, the CDR3 is TGCGCCAGCAGCCAGGCCCTAGCGGGAGGGCCAGTGGGCACAGATACGCAGTATTTT.

V usage is TRBV5-4 and J usage is TRBJ2-5; D may correspond to TRBD1 or TRBD2 (5 bases each). Germline V CDR1 and CDR2: SGHNT, YYREEE (reference sequence). CDR3 length equals 14 residues. Trimming removed 4 bases from V and 5 bases from J, with 15 bases in between. The CDR3 DNA reads as TGTGCCAGCAGCCCGACGGGACGTTCGGAGACCCAGTACTTC. Its translation is CASSPTGRSETQYF.